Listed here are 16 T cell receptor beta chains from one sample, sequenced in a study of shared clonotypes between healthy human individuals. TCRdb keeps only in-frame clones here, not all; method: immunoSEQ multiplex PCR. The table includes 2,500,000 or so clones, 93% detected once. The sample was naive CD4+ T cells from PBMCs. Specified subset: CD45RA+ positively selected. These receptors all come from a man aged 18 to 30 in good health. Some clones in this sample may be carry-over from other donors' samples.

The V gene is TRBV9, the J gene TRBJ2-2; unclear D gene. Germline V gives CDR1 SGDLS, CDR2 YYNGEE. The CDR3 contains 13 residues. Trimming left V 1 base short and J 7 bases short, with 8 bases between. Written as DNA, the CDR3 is TGTGCCAGCAGCGTATTACCTTACGGGGAGCTGTTTTTT. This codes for CASSVLPYGELFF.

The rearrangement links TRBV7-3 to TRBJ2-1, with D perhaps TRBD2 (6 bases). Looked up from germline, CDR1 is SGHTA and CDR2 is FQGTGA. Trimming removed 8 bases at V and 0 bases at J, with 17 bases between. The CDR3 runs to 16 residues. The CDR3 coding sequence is TGTGCCAGCTCGTACTTGGGAGGAGGCTCCTACAATGAGCAGTTCTTC. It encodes CASSYLGGGSYNEQFF. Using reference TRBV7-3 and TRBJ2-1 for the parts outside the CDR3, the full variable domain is GAGVSQTPSNKVTEKGKYVELRCDPISGHTALYWYRQSLGQGPEFLIYFQGTGAADDSGLPNDRFFAVRPEGSVSTLKIQRTERGDSAVYLCASSYLGGGSYNEQFFGPGTRLTVL.

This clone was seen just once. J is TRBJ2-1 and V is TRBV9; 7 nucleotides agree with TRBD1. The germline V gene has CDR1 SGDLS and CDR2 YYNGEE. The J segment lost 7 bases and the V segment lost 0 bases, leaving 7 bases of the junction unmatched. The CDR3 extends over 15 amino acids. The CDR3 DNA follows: TGTGCCAGCAGCGTAGGGCCCCTGGACAGGAATGAGCAGTTCTTC. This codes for CASSVGPLDRNEQFF.

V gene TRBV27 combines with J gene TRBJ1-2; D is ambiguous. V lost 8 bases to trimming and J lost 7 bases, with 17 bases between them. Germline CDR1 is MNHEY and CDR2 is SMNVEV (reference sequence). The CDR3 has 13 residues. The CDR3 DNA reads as TGTGCCAGCGGGCCCCGACGCTGGGGTGGCTACACCTTC. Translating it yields CASGPRRWGGYTF.

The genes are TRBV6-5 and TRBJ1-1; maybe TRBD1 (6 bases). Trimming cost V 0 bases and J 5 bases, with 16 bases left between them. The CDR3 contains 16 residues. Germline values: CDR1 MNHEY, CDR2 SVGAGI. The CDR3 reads CASSYSWGARGTEAFF. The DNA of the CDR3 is TGTGCCAGCAGTTACTCTTGGGGGGCGCGGGGGACTGAAGCTTTCTTT.

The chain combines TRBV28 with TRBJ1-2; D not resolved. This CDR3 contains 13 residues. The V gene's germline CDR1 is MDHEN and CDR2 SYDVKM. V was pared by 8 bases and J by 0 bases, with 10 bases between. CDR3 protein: CASRLGSNYGYTF. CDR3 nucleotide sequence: TGTGCCAGCCGCCTCGGCTCTAACTATGGCTACACCTTC.

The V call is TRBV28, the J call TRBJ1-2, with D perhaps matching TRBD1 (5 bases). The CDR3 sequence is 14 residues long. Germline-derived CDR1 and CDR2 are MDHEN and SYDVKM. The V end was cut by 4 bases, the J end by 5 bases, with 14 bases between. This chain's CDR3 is CASSSGGALYGYTF. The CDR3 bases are TGTGCCAGCAGTTCTGGGGGAGCATTATATGGCTACACCTTC.

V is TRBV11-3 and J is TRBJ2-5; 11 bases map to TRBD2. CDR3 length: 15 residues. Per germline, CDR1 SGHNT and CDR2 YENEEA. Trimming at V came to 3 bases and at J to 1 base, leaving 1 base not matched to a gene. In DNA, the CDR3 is TGTGCCAGCAGCTTCGGACTAGCGGGCCAAGAGACCCAGTACTTC. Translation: CASSFGLAGQETQYF.

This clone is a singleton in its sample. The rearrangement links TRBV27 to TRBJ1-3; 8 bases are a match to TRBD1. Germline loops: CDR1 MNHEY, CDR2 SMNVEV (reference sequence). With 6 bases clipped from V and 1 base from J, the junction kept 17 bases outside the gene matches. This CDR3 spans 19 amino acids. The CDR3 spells CASRTGDRLSDMSGNTIYF. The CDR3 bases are TGTGCCAGCAGAACGGGGGACAGGCTCTCCGATATGTCTGGAAACACCATATATTTT.

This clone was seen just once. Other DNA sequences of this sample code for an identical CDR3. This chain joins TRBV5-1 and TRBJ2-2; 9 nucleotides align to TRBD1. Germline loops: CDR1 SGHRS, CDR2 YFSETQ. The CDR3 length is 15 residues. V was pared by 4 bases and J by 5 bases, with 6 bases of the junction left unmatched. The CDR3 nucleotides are TGCGCCAGCAGCCCACAGGGGGCAGGTACCGGGGAGCTGTTTTTT. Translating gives CASSPQGAGTGELFF.

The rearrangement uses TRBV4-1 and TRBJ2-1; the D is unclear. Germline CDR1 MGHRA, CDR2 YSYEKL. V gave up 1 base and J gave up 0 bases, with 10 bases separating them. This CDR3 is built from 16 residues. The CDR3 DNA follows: TGCGCCAGCAGCCAAGGCCCATGGAGCTCCTACAATGAGCAGTTCTTC. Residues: CASSQGPWSSYNEQFF.

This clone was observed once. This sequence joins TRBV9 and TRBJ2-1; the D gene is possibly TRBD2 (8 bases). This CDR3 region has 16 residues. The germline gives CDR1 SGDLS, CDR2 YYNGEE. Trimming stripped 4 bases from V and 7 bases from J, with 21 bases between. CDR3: CASSPRGREERNEQFF. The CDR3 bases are TGTGCCAGCAGCCCGAGGGGGCGGGAGGAGAGGAATGAGCAGTTCTTC.

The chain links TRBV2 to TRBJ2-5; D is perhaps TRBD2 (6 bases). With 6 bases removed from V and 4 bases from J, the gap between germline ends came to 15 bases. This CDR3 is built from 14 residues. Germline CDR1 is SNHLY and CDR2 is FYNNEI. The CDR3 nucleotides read TGTGCCAGCAGACATGGAGGGGTTGGAGAGACCCAGTACTTC. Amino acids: CASRHGGVGETQYF.

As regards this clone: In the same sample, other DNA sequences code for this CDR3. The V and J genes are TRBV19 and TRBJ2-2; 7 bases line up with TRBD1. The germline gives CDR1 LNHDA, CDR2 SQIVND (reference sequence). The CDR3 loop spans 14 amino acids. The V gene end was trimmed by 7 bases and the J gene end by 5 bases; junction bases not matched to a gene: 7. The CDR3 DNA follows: TGTGCCAGTACGCGACAGGGATGGACCGGGGAGCTGTTTTTT. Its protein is CASTRQGWTGELFF.

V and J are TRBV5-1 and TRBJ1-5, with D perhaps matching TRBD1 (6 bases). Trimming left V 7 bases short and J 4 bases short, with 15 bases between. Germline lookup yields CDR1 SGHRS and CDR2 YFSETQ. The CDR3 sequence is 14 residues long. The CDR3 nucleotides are TGCGCCAGCTCAAGGGGGGATCAGAATCAGCCCCAGCATTTT. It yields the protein CASSRGDQNQPQHF.

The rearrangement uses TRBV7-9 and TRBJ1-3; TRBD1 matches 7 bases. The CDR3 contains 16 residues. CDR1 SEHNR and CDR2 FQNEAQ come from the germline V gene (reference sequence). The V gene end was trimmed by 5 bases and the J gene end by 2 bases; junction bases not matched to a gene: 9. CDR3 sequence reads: CASSDVRGATGNTIYF. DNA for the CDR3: TGTGCCAGCAGCGACGTCAGGGGGGCGACTGGAAACACCATATATTTT.